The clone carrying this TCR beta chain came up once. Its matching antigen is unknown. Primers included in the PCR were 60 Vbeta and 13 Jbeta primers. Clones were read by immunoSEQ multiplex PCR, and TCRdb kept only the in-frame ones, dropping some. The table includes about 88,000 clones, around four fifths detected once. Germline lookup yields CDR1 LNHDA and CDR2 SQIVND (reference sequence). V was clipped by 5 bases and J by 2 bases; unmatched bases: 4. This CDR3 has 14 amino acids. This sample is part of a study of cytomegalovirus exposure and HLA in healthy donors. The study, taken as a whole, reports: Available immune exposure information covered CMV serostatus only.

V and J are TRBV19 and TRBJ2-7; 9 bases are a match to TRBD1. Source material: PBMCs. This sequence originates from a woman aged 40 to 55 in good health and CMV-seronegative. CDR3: CASSHGTGTYEQYF. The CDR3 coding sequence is TGTGCCAGTAGTCACGGGACAGGGACCTACGAGCAGTACTTC.